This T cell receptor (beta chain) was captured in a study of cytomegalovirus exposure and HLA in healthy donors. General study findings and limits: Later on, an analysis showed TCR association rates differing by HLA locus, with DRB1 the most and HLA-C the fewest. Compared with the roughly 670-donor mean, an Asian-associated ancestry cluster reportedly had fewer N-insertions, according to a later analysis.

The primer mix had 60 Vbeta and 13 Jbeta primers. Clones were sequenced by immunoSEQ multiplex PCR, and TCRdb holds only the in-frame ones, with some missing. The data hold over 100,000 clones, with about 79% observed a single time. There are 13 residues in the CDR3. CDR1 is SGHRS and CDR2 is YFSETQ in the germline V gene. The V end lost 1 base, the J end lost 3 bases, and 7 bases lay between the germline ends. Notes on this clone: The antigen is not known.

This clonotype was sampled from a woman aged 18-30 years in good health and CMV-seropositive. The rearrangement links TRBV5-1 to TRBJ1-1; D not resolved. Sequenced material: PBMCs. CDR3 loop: CASSLIGDTEAFF. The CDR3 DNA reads TGCGCCAGCAGCTTGATCGGGGACACTGAAGCTTTCTTT.